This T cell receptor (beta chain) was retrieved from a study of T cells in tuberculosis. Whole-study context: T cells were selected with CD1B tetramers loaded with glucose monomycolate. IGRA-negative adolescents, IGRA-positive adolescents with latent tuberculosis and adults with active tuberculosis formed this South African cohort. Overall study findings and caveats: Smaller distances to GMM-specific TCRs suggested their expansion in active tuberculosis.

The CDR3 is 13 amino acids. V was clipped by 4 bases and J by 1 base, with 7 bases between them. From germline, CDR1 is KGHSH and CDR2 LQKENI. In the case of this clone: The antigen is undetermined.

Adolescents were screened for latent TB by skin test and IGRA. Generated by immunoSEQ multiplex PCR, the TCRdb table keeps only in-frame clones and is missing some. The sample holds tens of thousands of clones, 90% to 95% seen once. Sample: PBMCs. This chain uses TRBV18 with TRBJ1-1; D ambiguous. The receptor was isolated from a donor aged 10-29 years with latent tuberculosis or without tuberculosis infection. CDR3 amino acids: CASSQTRNTEAFF. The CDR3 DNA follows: TGTGCCAGCTCACAGACAAGGAACACTGAAGCTTTCTTT.